This TCR beta chain was sequenced for a study of shared clonotypes between healthy human individuals. Whole-study results and caveats: Clonotype sharing across several donors was observed for 4% to 5.5% of naive CD4 clonotypes.

Data came from immunoSEQ multiplex PCR; TCRdb stores just in-frame clones and leaves some out. There are around 2.5 million clones in the sample; 93% occur only once, and 0.36% lies in the top ten. This clone was seen once. Its antigen remains unknown. After removal of 5 bases from V and 3 bases from J, the junction contained 9 bases not matched to a gene. The CDR3 runs to 16 residues. Per germline, CDR1 MDHEN and CDR2 SYDVKM. The receptor comes from a man in his late teens or twenties in good health. Some clones in this sample may be carry-over from other donors' samples. The sample comprised naive CD4+ T cells from PBMCs. Indicated subset: CD45RA+ positively selected. The gene calls are TRBV28 and TRBJ2-7, with 11 bases matching TRBD1. CDR3 nucleotides: TGTGCCAGCAGTACAGAGGGACAGGGGGTCGACTACGAGCAGTACTTC. It codes for CASSTEGQGVDYEQYF. The variable domain in full, with the rest retrieved from reference TRBV28 and TRBJ2-7, is DVKVTQSSRYLVKRTGEKVFLECVQDMDHENMFWYRQDPGLGLRLIYFSYDVKMKEKGDIPEGYSVSREKKERFSLILESASTNQTSMYLCASSTEGQGVDYEQYFGPGTRLTVT.